This T cell receptor (beta chain) originates from a study of cytomegalovirus exposure and HLA in healthy donors. Study-wide findings and caveats: Confirmation in vitro established that three CMV-associated chains were specific for CMV antigens.

V lost 6 bases and J 1 base, leaving 12 bases between the germline ends. CDR3 length: 14 amino acids. Per germline, CDR1 LNHDA and CDR2 SQIVND (reference sequence). Only in-frame clones appear in the TCRdb table, and some are missing; sequencing was by immunoSEQ multiplex PCR. This sample carries 200,000 or so clones, under 95% of them seen once, and the ten largest clones take 0.8% to 1.2%. The donors were in the approximately 120-subject validation cohort; that cohort was separate from the approximately 700-subject first cohort. As concerns this clone: Its antigen is unknown.

This chain joins TRBV19 and TRBJ1-1; D gene uncertain. The sample was PBMCs. The receptor was derived from a woman under 30 in good health and CMV-seronegative. CDR3 coding DNA: TGTGCCAGTAGGGGTACAGTGGCGAACACTGAAGCTTTCTTT. It encodes CASRGTVANTEAFF.